The clone carrying this T cell receptor (beta chain) was counted a few times. Antigen: not known. This record belongs to a study of CD8 T cells in ankylosing spondylitis. Study-wide results and limits: Ankylosing spondylitis blood seemed to carry a telltale TCR beta motif made of several highly homologous variants.

The CDR3 length is 13 residues. V lost 5 bases to trimming and J lost 4 bases, with 11 bases between them. Germline V gene lookup returns CDR1 MNHNY and CDR2 SVGAGI (reference sequence). TCRdb re-called the 5' RACE reads through MiXCR, storing one row per CDR3 protein. This table has approximately 210,000 distinct CDR3 sequences, 9.5% to 15% appearing once. This TCR derives from a male donor with ankylosing spondylitis or in good health (not recorded which). The chain joins TRBV6-6 to TRBJ1-2; no clear D gene. What was sequenced was blood, either unsorted or a sorted T cell fraction (not recorded which). CDR3 nucleotide sequence: TGTGCCAGCAGTGGCTCTCAAGCCTATGGCTACACCTTC. Residues: CASSGSQAYGYTF.